These 18 T cell receptor beta chains were all obtained from the same sample, sequenced in a study of blood T cell repertoires in COVID-19. Libraries were prepared by immunoSEQ multiplex PCR; TCRdb keeps only in-frame clonotypes and omits some of them. The sample carries roughly 400,000 clones, around 87% recorded once. Specimen: peripheral blood. These receptors were taken from a woman in her sixties with COVID-19, enrolled during active disease.

The chain carries TRBV11-2 and TRBJ2-7, with TRBD1 identical over 9 bases. Trimming at V came to 2 bases and at J to 6 bases, leaving 14 bases not matched to a gene. Germline V gene sequence: CDR1 SGHAT, CDR2 FQNNGV. The CDR3 length is 17 residues. This CDR3 reads CASSLRSPGQGISEQYF. CDR3 sequence (DNA): TGTGCCAGCAGCTTAAGATCCCCGGGACAGGGAATTAGCGAGCAGTACTTC.

The V gene is TRBV21-1, the J gene TRBJ1-2; the table's TRBD1 call for D was not verified on the DNA. TRBV21-1 is marked as a pseudogene. This CDR3 has 16 amino acids. The DNA of the CDR3 is TGTGCCAGCAGCAAAGGGCCCGACAGGGGGTCCTATGGCTACACCTTC. Amino acid sequence: CASSKGPDRGSYGYTF.

This chain joins TRBV7-2 and TRBJ2-7; D possibly corresponds to TRBD1 (6 bases). V gave up 5 bases and J gave up 3 bases, with 14 bases separating them. The CDR3 spans 14 residues. Per germline, CDR1 SGHTA and CDR2 FQGNSA. The CDR3 spells CASSKNRDNYEQYF. CDR3 nucleotide sequence: TGTGCCAGCAGCAAAAACAGGGATAACTACGAGCAGTACTTC.

The chain links TRBV5-6 to TRBJ2-7; maybe TRBD2 (6 bases). V was pared by 4 bases and J by 1 base, with 9 bases between. Germline V gene lookup returns CDR1 SGHDT and CDR2 YYEEEE. This CDR3 region has 13 residues. For the CDR3, the DNA is TGTGCCAGCAGCCGACTAGTTTCCTACGAGCAGTACTTC. It codes for CASSRLVSYEQYF.

As DNA, the CDR3 is TGCGCCAGCTCCCACCCGGGGGACGGGACTAGCGGGGTTCCACCTTTGGCCCAGTACTTC. Its translation is CASSHPGDGTSGVPPLAQYF. The V gene is TRBV5-1, the J gene TRBJ2-5; TRBD2 matches at 13 bases. CDR3 length: 20 residues. Germline V gene data show CDR1 as SGHRS and CDR2 as YFSETQ. The V segment lost 7 bases and the J segment 9 bases; nucleotides outside the gene matches: 27.

The J gene is TRBJ1-2, the V gene TRBV27, with a weak D call TRBD1 (6 bases). V was pared by 6 bases and J by 8 bases, with 19 bases between. From germline, CDR1 is MNHEY and CDR2 SMNVEV (reference sequence). This CDR3 has 14 amino acids. The DNA of the CDR3 is TGTGCCAGCAGCCTTATGGGGGCCGTGCAGGGCTACACCTTC. It encodes CASSLMGAVQGYTF.

This chain uses TRBV27 with TRBJ1-1; D may be TRBD1 (5 bases). The germline V and J ends were trimmed by 9 bases and 5 bases, with 13 bases remaining between them. Germline-derived CDR1 and CDR2 are MNHEY and SMNVEV (reference sequence). This CDR3 is built from 12 residues. The CDR3 protein is CASWSRVTEAFF. The CDR3 DNA reads TGTGCCAGTTGGAGCAGGGTGACTGAAGCTTTCTTT.

This sequence joins TRBV18 and TRBJ2-3, with 8 nucleotides matching TRBD2. The ends lost 2 bases at V and 2 bases at J; junction bases unmatched: 6. Germline CDR1 is KGHSH and CDR2 is LQKENI. This CDR3 has 16 amino acids. The CDR3 protein is CASSPNVAGFTDTQYF. CDR3 coding DNA: TGTGCCAGCTCACCAAATGTAGCGGGGTTCACAGATACGCAGTATTTT.

The chain recombines TRBV9 with TRBJ1-2, with TRBD1 matching over 9 bases. Trimming removed 0 bases from V and 7 bases from J; junction bases left unmatched: 4. This CDR3 is built from 14 residues. Germline V CDR1 and CDR2: SGDLS, YYNGEE. This CDR3 is CASSVGGQGIGYTF. The CDR3 nucleotides read TGTGCCAGCAGCGTAGGGGGACAGGGTATTGGCTACACCTTC.

CDR3 in amino acids: CASSWEGRDEQFF. In DNA, the CDR3 is TGTGCCAGCAGTTGGGAGGGCAGGGATGAGCAGTTCTTC. V is TRBV2 and J is TRBJ2-1; 7 positions agree with TRBD2. V shed 5 bases, J shed 8 bases, and the junction held 6 bases outside the gene matches. The CDR3 contains 13 residues. CDR1 SNHLY and CDR2 FYNNEI come from the germline V gene.

The chain combines TRBV29-1 with TRBJ2-3, with 7 positions matching TRBD2. CDR3 length: 13 residues. Germline trimming cut 5 bases from V and 1 base from J; bases unmatched to any gene: 3. Germline assignment: CDR1 SQVTM and CDR2 ANQGSEA. This chain's CDR3 is CSVRRGGTDTQYF. CDR3 DNA sequence: TGCAGCGTTCGACGGGGGGGCACAGATACGCAGTATTTT.

V is TRBV30 and J is TRBJ1-2, with D tentatively TRBD1 (5 bases). Trimming removed 3 bases from V and 8 bases from J, with 19 bases in between. This CDR3 has 14 amino acids. Germline V gene data show CDR1 as GTSNPN and CDR2 as SVGIG (reference sequence). CDR3 sequence reads: CAWRSSMGLRGYTF. The CDR3 nucleotides are TGTGCCTGGAGGTCGAGCATGGGGCTTCGAGGCTACACCTTC.

The CDR3 DNA is TGTGCCAGCAGGTTAAGGGGACTAGCGGGGCTTAAGTACTTC. This translates into CASRLRGLAGLKYF. This chain links TRBV7-2 with TRBJ2-5, with 13 bases lining up with TRBD2. Per the germline V gene, CDR1 is SGHTA and CDR2 is FQGNSA. CDR3 length: 14 amino acids. J was trimmed by 12 bases and V by 6 bases; bases with no gene match: 10.

The chain combines TRBV5-4 with TRBJ2-3; 10 bases agree with TRBD2. The ends lost 1 base at V and 1 base at J; junction bases unmatched: 6. Germline values: CDR1 SGHNT, CDR2 YYREEE (reference sequence). This CDR3 is 17 amino acids long. The CDR3 nucleotides read TGTGCCAGCAGCTTGAGCGTTCTAGCGGGGGGCACAGATACGCAGTATTTT. It translates to CASSLSVLAGGTDTQYF.

The V and J genes are TRBV7-9 and TRBJ1-6, with 7 bases fitting TRBD1. CDR1 and CDR2 from the germline V gene are SEHNR and FQNEAQ (reference sequence). This CDR3 region has 15 residues. V lost 5 bases, J lost 7 bases, and 8 bases stayed unmatched. The CDR3 loop reads CASSPTRDRNSPLHF. The CDR3 bases are TGTGCCAGCAGCCCAACCCGGGACAGAAATTCACCCCTCCACTTT.

The rearrangement links TRBV4-2 to TRBJ1-4, with D possibly being TRBD1 (5 bases). The CDR3 runs to 15 residues. The germline gives CDR1 LGHNA, CDR2 YNFKEQ. Trimming took 4 bases from V and 6 from J, leaving 15 bases between them. In DNA form, the CDR3 reads TGTGCCAGCAGCCCTTCGACAGTTTCCTATGAAAAACTGTTTTTT. Its protein product is CASSPSTVSYEKLFF.

This chain links TRBV7-9 with TRBJ2-7, with D unclear. Germline V gene sequence: CDR1 SEHNR, CDR2 FQNEAQ (reference sequence). The V and J ends lost 5 bases and 6 bases respectively, with 17 bases between them. The CDR3 loop spans 14 amino acids. The CDR3 nucleotides read TGTGCCAGCAGCCCCGTTGAGCTAAGTCGCGAGCAGTACTTC. Protein product: CASSPVELSREQYF.

The chain has TRBV28 and TRBJ2-5; TRBD2 aligns across 7 bases. With V trimmed by 2 bases and J by 1 base, 10 bases remained unmatched. The CDR3 is 17 residues long. Per germline, CDR1 MDHEN and CDR2 SYDVKM. The CDR3 reads CASSLVAGDALQETQYF. CDR3 coding DNA: TGTGCCAGCAGTTTAGTCGCGGGGGACGCCCTCCAAGAGACCCAGTACTTC.